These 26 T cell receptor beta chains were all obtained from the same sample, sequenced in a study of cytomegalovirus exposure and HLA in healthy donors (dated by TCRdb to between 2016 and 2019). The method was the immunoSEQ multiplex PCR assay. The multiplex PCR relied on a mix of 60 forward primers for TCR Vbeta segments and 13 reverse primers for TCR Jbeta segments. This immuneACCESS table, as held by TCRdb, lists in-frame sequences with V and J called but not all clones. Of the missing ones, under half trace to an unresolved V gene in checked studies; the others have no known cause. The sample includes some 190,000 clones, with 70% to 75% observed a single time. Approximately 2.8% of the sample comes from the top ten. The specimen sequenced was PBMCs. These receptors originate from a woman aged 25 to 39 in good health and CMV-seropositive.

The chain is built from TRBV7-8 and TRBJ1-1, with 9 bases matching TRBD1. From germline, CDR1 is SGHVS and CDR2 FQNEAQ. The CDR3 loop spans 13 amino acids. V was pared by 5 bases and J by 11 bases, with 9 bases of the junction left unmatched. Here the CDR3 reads CASSQRTGVDAFF. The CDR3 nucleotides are TGTGCCAGCAGCCAAAGGACAGGGGTGGATGCTTTCTTT. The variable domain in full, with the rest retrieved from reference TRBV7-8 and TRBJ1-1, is GAGVSQSPRYKVAKRGQDVALRCDPISGHVSLFWYQQALGQGPEFLTYFQNEAQLDKSGLPSDRFFAERPEGSVSTLKIQRTQQEDSAVYLCASSQRTGVDAFFGQGTRLTVV.

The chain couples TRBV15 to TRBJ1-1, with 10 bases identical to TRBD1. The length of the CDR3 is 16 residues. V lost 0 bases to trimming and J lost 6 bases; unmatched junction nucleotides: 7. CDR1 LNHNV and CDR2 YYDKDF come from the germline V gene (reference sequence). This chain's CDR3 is CATSRDGRQGAAEAFF. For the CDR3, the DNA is TGTGCCACCAGCAGAGATGGCCGACAGGGGGCGGCTGAAGCTTTCTTT.

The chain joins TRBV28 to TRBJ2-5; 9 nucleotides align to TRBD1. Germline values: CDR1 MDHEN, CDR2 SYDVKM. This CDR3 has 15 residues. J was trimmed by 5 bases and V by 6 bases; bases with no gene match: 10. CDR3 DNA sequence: TGTGCCAGCAGCTCCGGGGACAGGGATAAGGAGACCCAGTACTTC. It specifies CASSSGDRDKETQYF.

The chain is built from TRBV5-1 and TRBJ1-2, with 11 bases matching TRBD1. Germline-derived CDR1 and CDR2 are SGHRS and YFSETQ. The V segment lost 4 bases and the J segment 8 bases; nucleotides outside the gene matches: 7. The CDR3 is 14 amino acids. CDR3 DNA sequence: TGCGCCAGCAGCGGCATGGGACAGGGGGAAGGCTACACCTTC. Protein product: CASSGMGQGEGYTF.

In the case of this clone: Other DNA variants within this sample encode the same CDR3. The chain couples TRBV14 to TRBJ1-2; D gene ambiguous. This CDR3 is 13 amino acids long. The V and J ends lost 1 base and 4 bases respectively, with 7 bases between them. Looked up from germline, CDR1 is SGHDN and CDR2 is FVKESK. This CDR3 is CASSQGPGYGYTF. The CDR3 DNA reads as TGTGCCAGCAGCCAAGGTCCAGGCTATGGCTACACCTTC.

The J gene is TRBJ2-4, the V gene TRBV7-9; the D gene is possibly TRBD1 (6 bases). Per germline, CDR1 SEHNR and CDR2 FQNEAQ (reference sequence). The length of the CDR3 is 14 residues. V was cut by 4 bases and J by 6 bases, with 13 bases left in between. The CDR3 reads CASSSWTDPNIQYF. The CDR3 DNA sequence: TGTGCCAGCAGCTCCTGGACAGACCCAAACATTCAGTACTTC.

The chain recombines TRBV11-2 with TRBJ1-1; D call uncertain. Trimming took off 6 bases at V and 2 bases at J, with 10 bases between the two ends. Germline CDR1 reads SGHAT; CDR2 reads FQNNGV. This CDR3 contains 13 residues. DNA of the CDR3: TGTGCCAGCAGAAATACGGTTAACACTGAAGCTTTCTTT. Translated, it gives CASRNTVNTEAFF.

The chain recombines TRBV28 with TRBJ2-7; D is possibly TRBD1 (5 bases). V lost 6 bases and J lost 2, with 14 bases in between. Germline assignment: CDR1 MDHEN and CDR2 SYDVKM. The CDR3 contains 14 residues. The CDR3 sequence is CASSGDRTPYEQYF. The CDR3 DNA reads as TGTGCCAGCAGCGGCGACAGAACTCCCTACGAGCAGTACTTC.

The CDR3: CASSSTRTAKTGELFF. CDR3 coding DNA: TGTGCCAGCAGTTCCACGAGGACAGCTAAAACCGGGGAGCTGTTTTTT. The rearrangement links TRBV2 to TRBJ2-2; D might be TRBD1 (6 bases). Germline lookup yields CDR1 SNHLY and CDR2 FYNNEI. The CDR3 has 16 residues. Trimming pared 5 bases from V and 5 bases from J, leaving 18 bases between.

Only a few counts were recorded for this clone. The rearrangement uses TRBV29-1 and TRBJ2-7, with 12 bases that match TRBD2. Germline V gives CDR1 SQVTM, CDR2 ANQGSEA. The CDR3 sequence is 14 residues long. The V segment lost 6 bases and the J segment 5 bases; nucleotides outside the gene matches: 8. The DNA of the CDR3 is TGCAGCGTCCTTCCGACTAGCGGGAGTAACGAGCAGTACTTC. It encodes CSVLPTSGSNEQYF.

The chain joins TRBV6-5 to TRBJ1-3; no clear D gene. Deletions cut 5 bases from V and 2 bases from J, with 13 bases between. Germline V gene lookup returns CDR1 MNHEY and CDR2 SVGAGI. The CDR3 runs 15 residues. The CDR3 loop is CASSRDMAAGNTIYF. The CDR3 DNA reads TGTGCCAGCAGTCGAGATATGGCGGCTGGAAACACCATATATTTT.

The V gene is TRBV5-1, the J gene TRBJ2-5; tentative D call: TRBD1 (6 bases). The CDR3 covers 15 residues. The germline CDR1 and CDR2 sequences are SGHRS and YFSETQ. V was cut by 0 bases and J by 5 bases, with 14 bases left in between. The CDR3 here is CASSLARQGPETQYF. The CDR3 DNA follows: TGCGCCAGCAGCTTGGCCCGGCAGGGGCCCGAGACCCAGTACTTC. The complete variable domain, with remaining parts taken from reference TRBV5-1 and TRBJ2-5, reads KAGVTQTPRYLIKTRGQQVTLSCSPISGHRSVSWYQQTPGQGLQFLFEYFSETQRNKGNFPGRFSGRQFSNSRSEMNVSTLELGDSALYLCASSLARQGPETQYFGPGTRLLVL.

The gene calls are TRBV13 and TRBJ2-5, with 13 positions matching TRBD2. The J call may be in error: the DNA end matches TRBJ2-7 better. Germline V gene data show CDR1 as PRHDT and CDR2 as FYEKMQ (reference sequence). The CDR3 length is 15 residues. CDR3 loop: CASSFGTSGIYEQYF. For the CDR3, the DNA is TGTGCCAGCAGCTTCGGGACTAGCGGGATTTACGAGCAGTACTTC.

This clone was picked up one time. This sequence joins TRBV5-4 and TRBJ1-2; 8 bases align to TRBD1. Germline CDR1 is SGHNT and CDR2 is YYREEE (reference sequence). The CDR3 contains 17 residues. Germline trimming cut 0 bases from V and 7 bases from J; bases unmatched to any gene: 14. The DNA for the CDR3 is TGTGCCAGCAGCTTGGACAGGGGGGCGCTTTTAACATCTGGCTACACCTTC. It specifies CASSLDRGALLTSGYTF.

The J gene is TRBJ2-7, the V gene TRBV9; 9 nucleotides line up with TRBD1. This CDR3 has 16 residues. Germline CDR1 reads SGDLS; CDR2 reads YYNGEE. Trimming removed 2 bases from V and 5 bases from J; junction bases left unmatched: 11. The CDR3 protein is CASSVNIQGARNEQYF. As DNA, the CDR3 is TGTGCCAGCAGCGTGAACATACAGGGGGCTAGAAACGAGCAGTACTTC.

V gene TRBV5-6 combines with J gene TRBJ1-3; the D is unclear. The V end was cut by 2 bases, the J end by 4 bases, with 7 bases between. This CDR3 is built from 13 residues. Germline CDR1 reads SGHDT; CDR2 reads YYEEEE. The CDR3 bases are TGTGCCAGCAGCTTAGCGTCCGGAAACACCATATATTTT. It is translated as CASSLASGNTIYF.

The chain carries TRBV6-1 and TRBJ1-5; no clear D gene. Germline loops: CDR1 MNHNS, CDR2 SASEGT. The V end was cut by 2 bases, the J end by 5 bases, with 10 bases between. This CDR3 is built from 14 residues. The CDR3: CASSEWAGYQPQHF. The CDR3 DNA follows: TGTGCCAGCAGTGAATGGGCAGGATATCAGCCCCAGCATTTT.

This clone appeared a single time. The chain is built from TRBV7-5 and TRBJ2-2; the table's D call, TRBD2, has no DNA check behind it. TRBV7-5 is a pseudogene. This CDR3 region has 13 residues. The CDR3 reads CVRSHSGTGELFF. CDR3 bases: TGTGTCAGAAGCCATTCGGGGACCGGGGAGCTGTTTTTT.

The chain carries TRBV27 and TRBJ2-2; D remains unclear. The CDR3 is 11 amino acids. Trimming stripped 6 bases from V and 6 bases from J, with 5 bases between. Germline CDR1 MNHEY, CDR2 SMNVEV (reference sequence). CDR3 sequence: CASSSAGELFF. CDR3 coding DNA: TGTGCCAGCAGCTCGGCCGGGGAGCTGTTTTTT.

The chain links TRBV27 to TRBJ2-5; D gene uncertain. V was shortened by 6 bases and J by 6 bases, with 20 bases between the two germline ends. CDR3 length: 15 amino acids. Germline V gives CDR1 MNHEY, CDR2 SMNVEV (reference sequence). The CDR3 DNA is TGTGCCAGCAGCTCTCGACTTGACTCCAAGCAGACCCAGTACTTC. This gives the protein CASSSRLDSKQTQYF.

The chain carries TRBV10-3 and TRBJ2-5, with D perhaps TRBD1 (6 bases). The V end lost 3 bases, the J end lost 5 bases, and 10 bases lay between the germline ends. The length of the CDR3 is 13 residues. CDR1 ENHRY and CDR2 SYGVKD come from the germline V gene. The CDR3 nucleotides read TGTGCCATCAGTGAACAGGGAGAGGAGACCCAGTACTTC. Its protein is CAISEQGEETQYF.

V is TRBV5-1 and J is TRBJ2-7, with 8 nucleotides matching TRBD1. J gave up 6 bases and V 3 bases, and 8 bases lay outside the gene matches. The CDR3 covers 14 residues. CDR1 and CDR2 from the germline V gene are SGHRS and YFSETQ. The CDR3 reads CASSSNDRGIEQYF. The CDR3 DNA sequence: TGCGCCAGCAGCTCGAATGACAGGGGCATCGAGCAGTACTTC.

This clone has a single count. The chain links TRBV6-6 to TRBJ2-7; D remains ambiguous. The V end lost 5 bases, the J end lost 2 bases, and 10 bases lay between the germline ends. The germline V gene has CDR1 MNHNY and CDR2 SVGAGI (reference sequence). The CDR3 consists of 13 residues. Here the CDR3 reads CASSGLRTYEQYF. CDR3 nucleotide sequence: TGTGCCAGCAGTGGTCTGAGGACCTACGAGCAGTACTTC.

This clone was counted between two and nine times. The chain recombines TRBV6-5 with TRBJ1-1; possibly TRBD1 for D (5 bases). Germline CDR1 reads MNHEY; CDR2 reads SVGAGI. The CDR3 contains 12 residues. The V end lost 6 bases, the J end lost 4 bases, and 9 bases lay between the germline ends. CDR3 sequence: CASRGLGTEAFF. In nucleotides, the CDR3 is TGTGCCAGCAGGGGGCTGGGCACTGAAGCTTTCTTT.

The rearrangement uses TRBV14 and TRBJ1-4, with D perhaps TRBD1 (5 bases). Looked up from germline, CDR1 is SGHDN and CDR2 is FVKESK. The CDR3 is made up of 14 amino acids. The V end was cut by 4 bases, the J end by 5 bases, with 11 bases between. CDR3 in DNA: TGTGCCAGCAGCCCTAGGAGGGGAAATGAAAAACTGTTTTTT. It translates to CASSPRRGNEKLFF.

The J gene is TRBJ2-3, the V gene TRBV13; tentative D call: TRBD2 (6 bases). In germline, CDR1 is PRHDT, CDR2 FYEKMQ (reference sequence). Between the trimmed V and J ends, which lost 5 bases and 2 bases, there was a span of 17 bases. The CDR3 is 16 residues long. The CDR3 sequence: CASSPRRAAITDTQYF. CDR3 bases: TGTGCCAGCAGCCCCAGGAGGGCGGCCATCACAGATACGCAGTATTTT.